The 27 T cell receptor beta chains below were found in one sample sequenced in a study of blood T cells in healthy people across ages. Combining a sample-barcoded 5' primer with a J-beta primer mix, a second PCR ran for roughly 7 to 12 cycles. TCRdb ran MiXCR on the 5' RACE reads and lists one entry per CDR3 protein. The sample lists around 990,000 distinct CDR3 sequences, approximately 38% occurring once. What was sequenced was blood. These receptors came from a man younger than 30 in good health.

This clonotype was found a few times. The chain employs TRBV12-3 or TRBV12-4 and TRBJ2-3, with 11 bases lining up with TRBD1. This CDR3 is 14 amino acids long. Trimming removed 7 bases from V and 10 bases from J; junction bases left unmatched: 10. CDR3 amino acids: CASTVSGTGGPQYF. CDR3 sequence (DNA): TGTGCCAGCACCGTATCAGGGACAGGGGGACCGCAGTATTTT.

The chain employs TRBV4-2 and TRBJ2-5, with 7 nucleotides matching TRBD2. The J call may be mistaken, given a closer DNA end match to TRBJ2-7. The CDR3 totals 16 residues. Germline values: CDR1 LGHNA, CDR2 YNFKEQ. The CDR3 DNA sequence: TGTGCCAGCAGCGACTCGAAGCGGGGTACCACCTACGAGCAGTACTTC. Translation: CASSDSKRGTTYEQYF.

V gene TRBV10-3 combines with J gene TRBJ1-1, with a weak D call TRBD1 (6 bases). In germline, CDR1 is ENHRY, CDR2 SYGVKD. CDR3 length: 17 residues. The V and J ends lost 4 bases and 2 bases respectively, with 20 bases between them. The CDR3 spells CAISGGGIGDLNTEAFF. The CDR3 region has the DNA TGTGCCATCAGTGGAGGGGGGATAGGCGACCTTAACACTGAAGCTTTCTTT.

The gene calls are TRBV6-2 or TRBV6-3 and TRBJ2-3, with a possible D match to TRBD2 (5 bases). V was shortened by 2 bases and J by 4 bases, with 16 bases between the two germline ends. The CDR3 has 16 amino acids. The germline V gene has CDR1 MNHEY and CDR2 SVGEGT. The CDR3 DNA reads TGTGCCAGCAGTTACCGTGTAGGATCCGGGGCAGATACGCAGTATTTT. Amino acid sequence: CASSYRVGSGADTQYF.

V and J are TRBV25-1 and TRBJ2-2; unclear D gene. V shed 4 bases and J shed 0 bases, with 9 bases lying between them. There are 15 residues in the CDR3. Per germline, CDR1 MGHDK and CDR2 SYGVNS. CDR3: CASSAPPANTGELFF. The CDR3 nucleotides are TGTGCCAGCAGTGCCCCTCCAGCGAACACCGGGGAGCTGTTTTTT. Complete variable domain (other parts from reference TRBV25-1 and TRBJ2-2): EADIYQTPRYLVIGTGKKITLECSQTMGHDKMYWYQQDPGMELHLIHYSYGVNSTEKGDLSSESTVSRIRTEHFPLTLESARPSHTSQYLCASSAPPANTGELFFGEGSRLTVL.

With regard to this clonotype: Germline and junction disagree at one end, which may indicate a read error. The chain combines TRBV12-3 or TRBV12-4 with TRBJ1-5, with 7 bases that match TRBD1. The CDR3 extends over 14 amino acids. The DNA for the CDR3 is TGTGCCAGCAGTTTAGGCAGGGGGAATCCGCCCCAGCATTTT. Translation gives CASSLGRGNPPQHF.

Only a few counts were recorded for this clonotype. The chain joins TRBV12-3 or TRBV12-4 to TRBJ2-7, with D tentatively TRBD1 (6 bases). Trimming cost V 5 bases and J 0 bases, with 17 bases left between them. The CDR3 loop spans 16 amino acids. This CDR3 is CASSPVDRYSSYEQYF. The CDR3 region has the DNA TGTGCCAGCAGTCCAGTTGACAGGTATAGCTCCTACGAGCAGTACTTC.

This clonotype occurred a few times. The chain carries TRBV29-1 and TRBJ1-2, with D possibly TRBD1 on 5 matching bases. This CDR3 spans 12 amino acids. In germline, CDR1 is SQVTM, CDR2 ANQGSEA. Trimming stripped 6 bases from V and 7 bases from J, with 15 bases between. This chain's CDR3 is CSVDTGLLGYTF. In DNA form, the CDR3 reads TGCAGCGTGGACACAGGCTTGCTTGGCTACACCTTC.

This chain uses TRBV20-1 with TRBJ2-1, with D perhaps TRBD1 (6 bases). Germline lookup yields CDR1 DFQATT and CDR2 SNEGSKA (reference sequence). The CDR3 sequence is 15 residues long. V was clipped by 4 bases and J by 6 bases, with 19 bases between them. As DNA, the CDR3 is TGCAGTGCTAAGGAACAGGGCCCGTTTGGCAATGAGCAGTTCTTC. This encodes CSAKEQGPFGNEQFF.

This clonotype was seen ten or more times. The V and J genes are TRBV4-1 and TRBJ2-3; TRBD1 aligns across 7 bases. The germline V gene has CDR1 MGHRA and CDR2 YSYEKL. Trimming took 4 bases from V and 2 from J; bases not matched to a gene: 3. This CDR3 region has 14 residues. The CDR3 nucleotides are TGCGCCAGCAGCCTCGGGACAGCCACAGATACGCAGTATTTT. Encoded protein: CASSLGTATDTQYF.

This clonotype was detected only a few times. The chain employs TRBV30 and TRBJ2-7; D is undetermined. Germline V gives CDR1 GTSNPN, CDR2 SVGIG (reference sequence). The CDR3 is 12 amino acids. Trimming removed 1 base at V and 3 bases at J, with 7 bases between. CDR3 DNA sequence: TGTGCCTGGAGTGACTCTCTCTACGAGCAGTACTTC. It codes for CAWSDSLYEQYF.

In this sample, this clonotype turned up a few times. The rearrangement links TRBV4-1 to TRBJ1-2; a weak D match, TRBD1 (5 bases). The CDR3 has 14 amino acids. V was clipped by 5 bases and J by 7 bases, with 17 bases between them. The germline V gene has CDR1 MGHRA and CDR2 YSYEKL. The CDR3 sequence is CASSTRASGSGYTF. For the CDR3, the DNA is TGCGCCAGCAGCACTCGGGCGTCAGGGAGTGGCTACACCTTC.

As regards this clonotype: One end of the junction is discordant with germline, which a read error may explain. This CDR3 is CASSFWTGFSNQPLHF. Here the CDR3 DNA reads TGTGCCAGCAGCTTCTGGACAGGGTTCAGCAATCAGCCCCTGCATTTT. The rearrangement joins TRBV7-2 to TRBJ1-5, with 8 nucleotides matching TRBD1. The germline V gene encodes CDR1 SGHTA and CDR2 FQGNSA. The CDR3 runs 16 residues.

The chain couples TRBV2 to TRBJ2-1, with a tentative D call TRBD2 (5 bases). Trimming cost V 7 bases and J 11 bases, with 21 bases left between them. Per germline, CDR1 SNHLY and CDR2 FYNNEI. The CDR3 has 14 residues. The chain's CDR3 is CASTENRDLMKQFF. The CDR3 DNA is TGTGCCAGCACCGAAAATCGGGATCTGATGAAGCAGTTCTTC.

The J gene is TRBJ2-1, the V gene TRBV5-5; 15 bases align to TRBD2. The CDR3 loop spans 18 amino acids. J was trimmed by 0 bases and V by 5 bases; bases with no gene match: 6. Germline V gene lookup returns CDR1 SGHKS and CDR2 YYEKEE (reference sequence). CDR3 sequence (DNA): TGTGCCAGCAGTTCGGGACTAGCGGGGGGCTTCTCCTACAATGAGCAGTTCTTC. It is translated as CASSSGLAGGFSYNEQFF.

The chain employs TRBV6-5 and TRBJ1-2, with TRBD1 matching over 8 bases. CDR1 and CDR2 (germline): MNHEY, SVGAGI. The junction had 16 bases not matched to a gene; V was cut back by 2 bases and J by 8 bases. The CDR3 covers 17 residues. The CDR3, as DNA: TGTGCCAGCAGTTACGACAGACCCGGACAGGGTAGTAGGGGCTACACCTTC. This sequence encodes CASSYDRPGQGSRGYTF.

The V and J genes are TRBV6-2 or TRBV6-3 and TRBJ2-3; TRBD2 matches 12 bases. The CDR3 sequence is 14 residues long. V shed 6 bases and J 5 bases; nucleotides not matched to a gene: 3. Per germline, CDR1 MNHEY and CDR2 SVGEGT. CDR3 amino acids: CASRGLAGRDTQYF. Here the CDR3 DNA reads TGTGCCAGCAGAGGACTAGCGGGGAGAGATACGCAGTATTTT.

Worth noting for this clonotype: Sequence at one end of the junction differs from germline and may be a read error. The V call is TRBV4-3, the J call TRBJ1-1; D is ambiguous. This CDR3 is built from 15 residues. Germline V lookup: CDR1 LGHNA, CDR2 YSLEER. Written as DNA, the CDR3 is TGCGCCATCAGCCAAGTCAACAGACTGAACACTGAAGCTTTCTTT. It codes for CAISQVNRLNTEAFF.

The chain couples TRBV20-1 to TRBJ1-2, with TRBD1 identical over 10 bases. J gave up 4 bases and V 5 bases, and 10 bases lay outside the gene matches. The CDR3 contains 15 residues. In germline, CDR1 is DFQATT, CDR2 SNEGSKA (reference sequence). CDR3 bases: TGCAGTGCTCCCCGAGACAGGGGGCGCTCCTATGGCTACACCTTC. As protein: CSAPRDRGRSYGYTF.

This clonotype was detected many times. The chain combines TRBV6-6 with TRBJ1-2; 9 nucleotides align to TRBD1. J lost 5 bases, V lost 6 bases, and 4 bases had no gene match. From germline, CDR1 is MNHNY and CDR2 SVGAGI (reference sequence). This CDR3 is 13 amino acids long. CDR3 residues: CASRGDRVYGYTF. The DNA for the CDR3 is TGTGCCAGCAGGGGGGACAGGGTTTATGGCTACACCTTC.

As concerns this clonotype: No conserved phenylalanine or tryptophan is present at the end of the CDR3, so a read error is the likely explanation. The chain recombines TRBV7-8 with TRBJ2-7, with 7 bases lining up with TRBD2. V shed 6 bases and J 3 bases; nucleotides not matched to a gene: 5. This CDR3 contains 13 residues. CDR1 is SGHVS and CDR2 is FQNEAQ in the germline V gene. DNA of the CDR3: TGTGCCAGCAGACCGGCGGGAGACTACGAGCAGTACTTG. Its protein is CASRPAGDYEQYL.

The chain recombines TRBV27 with TRBJ2-3; TRBD1 matches at 7 bases. This CDR3 region has 13 residues. Germline lookup yields CDR1 MNHEY and CDR2 SMNVEV (reference sequence). The V gene end was trimmed by 8 bases and the J gene end by 4 bases; junction bases not matched to a gene: 6. CDR3 DNA sequence: TGTGCCAGCCAAGACAGGGCCGCAGATACGCAGTATTTT. It codes for CASQDRAADTQYF.

CDR3 bases: TGTGCCAGCGCCATGTCTTACGAGCAGTACTTC. This encodes CASAMSYEQYF. The chain links TRBV7-2 to TRBJ2-5; D is undetermined. The DNA matches TRBJ2-7 better at its end, which makes the J call doubtful. There are 11 residues in the CDR3. CDR1 is SGHTA, CDR2 FQGNSA, per germline.

The chain uses TRBV6-1 and TRBJ2-1, with a possible D match to TRBD2 (7 bases). The CDR3 consists of 16 residues. The ends were cut back, 1 base at V and 0 bases at J, with 10 bases in the middle. Per the germline V gene, CDR1 is MNHNS and CDR2 is SASEGT. CDR3 nucleotides: TGTGCCAGCAGTGAAGGAGGGGGGGTCTCCTACAATGAGCAGTTCTTC. Its protein is CASSEGGGVSYNEQFF.

J is TRBJ2-5 and V is TRBV20-1, with D possibly being TRBD2 (5 bases). Trimming took 6 bases from V and 1 from J, leaving 15 bases between them. The germline V gene encodes CDR1 DFQATT and CDR2 SNEGSKA (reference sequence). The CDR3 loop spans 14 amino acids. CDR3: CSAPNGVGQETQYF. CDR3 nucleotides: TGCAGTGCGCCTAACGGGGTGGGCCAAGAGACCCAGTACTTC.

A few counts support this clonotype. Relative to the germline gene, one junction end is altered; a read error may explain this. CDR3 residues: CASSLSLRQGSTNEKLFF. The DNA for the CDR3 is TGTGCCAGCAGTCTATCCCTCCGACAGGGATCAACTAATGAAAAACTGTTTTTT. This rearrangement joins TRBV27 to TRBJ1-4, with 7 bases aligning to TRBD1. The CDR3 length is 18 residues. CDR1 MNHEY and CDR2 SMNVEV come from the germline V gene (reference sequence).

This clonotype was picked up a small number of times. Since a much larger clone is just one base distant, this may be a read error. The chain links TRBV7-2 to TRBJ1-2; TRBD1 might be the D (5 bases). Trimming stripped 1 base from V and 1 base from J, with 7 bases between. CDR1 is SGHTA and CDR2 is FQGNSA in the germline V gene. CDR3 length equals 14 residues. The CDR3 nucleotides are TGTGCCAGCAGCTTAGAGGACATTAACTATGGCTACACCTTC. Translating it yields CASSLEDINYGYTF.